The sequence of this T cell receptor beta chain was determined in a study of blood T cell repertoires in COVID-19. Those enrolled, adults aged roughly 18 to 89 years, came from about two dozen US areas. Cohort allocation depended upon clinical history that participants reported. Two negative PCRs, clearance, or symptom resolution were required of recovered Cohort 3 donors. After removal of 5 bases from V and 1 base from J, the junction contained 4 bases not matched to a gene. The CDR3 extends over 15 amino acids. Germline V gene sequence: CDR1 MGHDK, CDR2 SYGVNS. The repertoire was sequenced with immunoSEQ multiplex PCR; TCRdb's copy has only in-frame clones and lacks some. The profile shows 170,000 or so clones, approximately 87% of them singletons.

This clonotype was sampled from a woman aged 45-65 years who had recovered from COVID-19. This rearrangement joins TRBV25-1 to TRBJ1-4, with 7 bases identical to TRBD1. Material for sequencing was PBMCs or T cells enriched from blood (not recorded which). CDR3 sequence reads: CASSHDRETNEKLFF. The DNA of the CDR3 is TGTGCCAGCAGTCATGACAGGGAAACTAATGAAAAACTGTTTTTT.